A selection of T cell receptor beta chains follows, all from one sample in a study of cytomegalovirus exposure and HLA in healthy donors. Generated by immunoSEQ multiplex PCR, the TCRdb table keeps only in-frame clones and is missing some. This table has about 180,000 clones, 70% to 80% appearing once. The sample consisted of PBMCs. The receptors derive from a man between 60 and 75 years old in good health and CMV-seronegative. CDR3s include the opening cysteine and the closing phenylalanine or tryptophan. The D gene is left open where the match is weak. The listing skips clone size in some rows; elsewhere it reads once, few, many or a size class.

- 11 TRBJ2-7 TRBV5-4 - CASSLYSEQYF TGTGCCAGCAGCTTGTATTCCGAGCAGTACTTC
- 17 TRBJ2-2 TRBV5-1 TRBD1 CASSLAGQGGATGELFF TGCGCCAGCAGCTTGGCGGGACAGGGTGGTGCCACCGGGGAGCTGTTTTTT
- 14 TRBJ1-4 TRBV30 TRBD1 CAWSGQGRVEKLFF TGTGCCTGGAGTGGACAGGGGAGGGTTGAAAAACTGTTTTTT
- 14 TRBJ1-2 TRBV25-1 - CASSEPDGAYGYTF TGTGCCAGCAGTGAGCCCGACGGAGCCTATGGCTACACCTTC
- 14 TRBJ2-2 TRBV11-3 - CASSSGINTGELFF TGTGCCAGCAGCTCCGGGATCAACACCGGGGAGCTGTTTTTT
once 14 TRBJ1-1 TRBV9 TRBD1 CASSPTGMNTEAFF TGTGCCAGCAGCCCGACAGGGATGAACACTGAAGCTTTCTTT
- 14 TRBJ2-7 TRBV28 TRBD1 CASSSPGQAYEQYF TGTGCCAGCAGTAGTCCGGGACAGGCCTACGAGCAGTACTTC
- 13 TRBJ1-2 TRBV5-1 - CASSLTGKAGYTF TGCGCCAGCAGCTTGACGGGAAAGGCTGGCTACACCTTC
- 13 TRBJ2-5 TRBV9 - CASSVGPQETQYF TGTGCCAGCAGCGTAGGGCCTCAAGAGACCCAGTACTTC
- 13 TRBJ1-5 TRBV6-1 TRBD1 CASNDRGDQPQHF TGTGCCAGCAATGACAGGGGGGATCAGCCCCAGCATTTT